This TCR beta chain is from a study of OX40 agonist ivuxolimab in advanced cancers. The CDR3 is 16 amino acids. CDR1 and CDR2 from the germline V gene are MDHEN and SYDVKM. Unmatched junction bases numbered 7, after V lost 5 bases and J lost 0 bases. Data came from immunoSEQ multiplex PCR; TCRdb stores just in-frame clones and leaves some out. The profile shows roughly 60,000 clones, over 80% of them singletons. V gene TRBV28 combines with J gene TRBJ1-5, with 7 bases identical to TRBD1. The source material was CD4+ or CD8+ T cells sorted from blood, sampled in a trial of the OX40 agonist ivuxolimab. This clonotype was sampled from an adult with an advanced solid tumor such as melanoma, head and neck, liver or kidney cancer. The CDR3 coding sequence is TGTGCCAGCAGTGACCACAGGGGTCATAGCAATCAGCCCCAGCATTTT. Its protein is CASSDHRGHSNQPQHF.